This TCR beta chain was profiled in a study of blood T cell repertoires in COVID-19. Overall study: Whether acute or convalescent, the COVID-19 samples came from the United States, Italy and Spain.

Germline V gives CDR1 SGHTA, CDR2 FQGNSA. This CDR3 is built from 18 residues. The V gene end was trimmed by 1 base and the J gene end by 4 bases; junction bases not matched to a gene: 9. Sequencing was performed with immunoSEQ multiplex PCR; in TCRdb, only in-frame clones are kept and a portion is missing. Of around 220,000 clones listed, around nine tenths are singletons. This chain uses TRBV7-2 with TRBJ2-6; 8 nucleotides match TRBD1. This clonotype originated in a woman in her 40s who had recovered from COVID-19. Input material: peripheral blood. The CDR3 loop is CASSLERQGAHGANVLTF. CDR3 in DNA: TGTGCCAGCAGCTTAGAACGGCAGGGGGCCCACGGGGCCAACGTCCTGACTTTC.